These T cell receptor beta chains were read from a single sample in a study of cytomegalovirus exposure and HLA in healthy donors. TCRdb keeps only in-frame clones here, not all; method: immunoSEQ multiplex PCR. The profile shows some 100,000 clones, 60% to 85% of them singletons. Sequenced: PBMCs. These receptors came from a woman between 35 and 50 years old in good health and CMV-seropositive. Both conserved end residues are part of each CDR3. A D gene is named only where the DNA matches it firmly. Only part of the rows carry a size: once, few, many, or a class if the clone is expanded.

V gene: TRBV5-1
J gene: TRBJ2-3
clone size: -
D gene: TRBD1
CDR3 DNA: TGCGCCAGCAGCTCGGGACAGGGGAGCACAGATACGCAGTATTTT
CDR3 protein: CASSSGQGSTDTQYF

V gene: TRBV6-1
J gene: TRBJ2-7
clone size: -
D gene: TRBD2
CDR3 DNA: TGTGCCAGCAGTGAGGGGGGGACGGAGACCTACGAGCAGTACTTC
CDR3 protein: CASSEGGTETYEQYF

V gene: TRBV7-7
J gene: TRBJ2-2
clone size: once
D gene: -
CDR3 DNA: TGTGCTAGCAGCCTCAAGAACGGTAACGGGGAGCTGTTTTTT
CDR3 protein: CASSLKNGNGELFF

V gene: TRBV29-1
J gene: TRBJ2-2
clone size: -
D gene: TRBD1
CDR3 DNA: TGCAGCGTTGAGGGACAGGGGAACACCGGGGAGCTGTTTTTT
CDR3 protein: CSVEGQGNTGELFF

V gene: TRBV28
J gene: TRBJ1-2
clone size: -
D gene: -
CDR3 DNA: TGTGCCAGCACCGGACTTCGGGCGAGTGGCTACACCTTC
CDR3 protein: CASTGLRASGYTF

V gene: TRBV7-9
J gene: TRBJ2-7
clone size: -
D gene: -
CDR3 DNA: TGTGCCAGCAGCTTAGCTTCCTCCTCCTACGAGCAGTACTTC
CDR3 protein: CASSLASSSYEQYF

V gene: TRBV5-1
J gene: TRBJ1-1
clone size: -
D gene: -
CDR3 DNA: TGCGCCAGCAGCTTGGATCGGGGAGGTGACGCTTTCTTT
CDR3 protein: CASSLDRGGDAFF

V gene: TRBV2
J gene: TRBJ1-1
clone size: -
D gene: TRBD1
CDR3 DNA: TGTGCCAGCAGGCTCACAGGGGGTAACACTGAAGCTTTCTTT
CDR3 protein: CASRLTGGNTEAFF

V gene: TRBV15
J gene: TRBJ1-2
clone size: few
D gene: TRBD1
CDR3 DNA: TGTGCCACCAGCAGAACGGGACAGCCTCCCTATGGCTACACCTTC
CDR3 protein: CATSRTGQPPYGYTF

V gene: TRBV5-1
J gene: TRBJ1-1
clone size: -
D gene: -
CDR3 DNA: TGCGCCAGCAGCTCCAGGGGGAACACTGAAGCTTTCTTT
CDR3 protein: CASSSRGNTEAFF

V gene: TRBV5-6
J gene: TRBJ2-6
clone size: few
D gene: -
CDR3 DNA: TGTGCCAGCAGCTCCCGGTCTGGGGCCAACGTCCTGACTTTC
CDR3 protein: CASSSRSGANVLTF

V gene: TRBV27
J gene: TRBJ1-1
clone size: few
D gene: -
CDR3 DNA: TGTGCCAGCAGTTTAGAGGGTCTCACTGAAGCTTTCTTT
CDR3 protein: CASSLEGLTEAFF

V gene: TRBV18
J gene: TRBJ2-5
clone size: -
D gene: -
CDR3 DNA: TGTGCCAGCTCACCTTCTCAAGAGACCCAGTACTTC
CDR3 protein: CASSPSQETQYF

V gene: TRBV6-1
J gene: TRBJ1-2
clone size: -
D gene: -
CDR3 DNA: TGTGCCAGCAGTGAAGGGGCAGGGGCGATAAACTATGGCTACACCTTC
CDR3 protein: CASSEGAGAINYGYTF

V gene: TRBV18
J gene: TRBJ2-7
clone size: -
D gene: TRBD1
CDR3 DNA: TGTGCCAGCTCAAAACAGGGGGCGGTATACGAGCAGTACTTC
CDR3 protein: CASSKQGAVYEQYF

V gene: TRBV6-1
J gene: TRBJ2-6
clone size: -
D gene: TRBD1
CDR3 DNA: TGTGCCAGCAGTGAGGGATTAGGACAGGGAGGCGCTGGGGCCAACGTCCTGACTTTC
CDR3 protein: CASSEGLGQGGAGANVLTF

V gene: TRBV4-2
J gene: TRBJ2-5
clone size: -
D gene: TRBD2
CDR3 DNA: TGTGCCAGCAGCCAACGGGCGGGGGATCAAGAGACCCAGTACTTC
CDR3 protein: CASSQRAGDQETQYF

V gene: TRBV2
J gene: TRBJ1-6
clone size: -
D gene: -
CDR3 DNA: TGTGCCAGCAGTGACTTGAGCAATAATTCACCCCTCCACTTT
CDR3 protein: CASSDLSNNSPLHF

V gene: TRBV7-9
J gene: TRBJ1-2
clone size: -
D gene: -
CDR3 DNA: TGTGCCAGCAGCTTACCCCCCGGGGGGGGCGAACTTAACTATGGCTACACCTTC
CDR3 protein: CASSLPPGGGELNYGYTF

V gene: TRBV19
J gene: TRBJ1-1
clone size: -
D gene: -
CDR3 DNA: TGTGCCAGTACCACCTTTGTCGGGGGGCAAGGCTCTGAAGCTTTCTTT
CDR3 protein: CASTTFVGGQGSEAFF

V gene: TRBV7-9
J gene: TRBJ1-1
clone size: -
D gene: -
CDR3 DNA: TGTGCCAGCAGCTTAGCGGGCCGTTACACTGAAGCTTTCTTT
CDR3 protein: CASSLAGRYTEAFF

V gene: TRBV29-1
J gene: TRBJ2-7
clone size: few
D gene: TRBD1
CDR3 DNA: TGCAGCGTTGGACAGGGAAGGTCCTACGAGCAGTACTTC
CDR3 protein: CSVGQGRSYEQYF

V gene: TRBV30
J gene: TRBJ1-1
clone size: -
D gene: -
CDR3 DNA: TGTGCCTGGAGTGGGGCCCCTACTGAAGCTTTCTTT
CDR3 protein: CAWSGAPTEAFF

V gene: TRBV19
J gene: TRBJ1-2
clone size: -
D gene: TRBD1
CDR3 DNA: TGTGCCAGTAGTATCGGACAGGGGGTCTATGGCTACACCTTC
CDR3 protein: CASSIGQGVYGYTF

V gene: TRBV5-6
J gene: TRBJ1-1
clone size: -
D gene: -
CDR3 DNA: TGTGCCAGCAGCCCGCAACAGGGTCGCTACACTGAAGCTTTCTTT
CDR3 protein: CASSPQQGRYTEAFF

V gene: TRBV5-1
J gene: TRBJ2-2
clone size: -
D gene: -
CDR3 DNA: TGCGCCAGCAGCCCCTCTCGGGGTTACTACACCGGGGAGCTGTTTTTT
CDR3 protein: CASSPSRGYYTGELFF

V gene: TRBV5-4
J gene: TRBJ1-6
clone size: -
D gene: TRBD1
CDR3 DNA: TGTGCCAGCAGCTTGGGTCTTTTTGGGACAGGGGCTTCACCCCTCCACTTT
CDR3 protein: CASSLGLFGTGASPLHF

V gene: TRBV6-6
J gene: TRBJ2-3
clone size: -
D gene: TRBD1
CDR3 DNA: TGTGCCAGCATGGTGACAGGGGGCGACCATCCAGCTACGCAGTATTTT
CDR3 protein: CASMVTGGDHPATQYF

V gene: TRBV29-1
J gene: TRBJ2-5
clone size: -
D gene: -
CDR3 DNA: TGCAGCGTTGGCCGACAGACCCAAGAGACCCAGTACTTC
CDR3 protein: CSVGRQTQETQYF

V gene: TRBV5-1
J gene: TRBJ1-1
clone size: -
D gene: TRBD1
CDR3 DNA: TGCGCCAGCAGCCAACAGGGGATGAACACTGAAGCTTTCTTT
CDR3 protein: CASSQQGMNTEAFF

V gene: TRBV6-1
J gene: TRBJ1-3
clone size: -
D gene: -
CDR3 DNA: TGTGCCAGCAGTCAGGGGAACACCATATATTTT
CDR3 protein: CASSQGNTIYF

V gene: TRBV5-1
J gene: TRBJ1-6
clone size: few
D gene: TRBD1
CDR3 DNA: TGCGCCAGCAGCTCTGGACAGGGGGATAATTCACCCCTCCACTTT
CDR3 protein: CASSSGQGDNSPLHF

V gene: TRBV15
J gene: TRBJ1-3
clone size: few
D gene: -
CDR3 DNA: TGTGCCACCAGCAGAGATCGTGCCTCCTACGGAAACACCATATATTTT
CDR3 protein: CATSRDRASYGNTIYF

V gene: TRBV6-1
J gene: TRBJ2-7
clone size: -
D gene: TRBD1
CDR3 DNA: TGTGCCAGCAGTGAACGCCGGACAGGGTACGAGCAGTACTTC
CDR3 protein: CASSERRTGYEQYF

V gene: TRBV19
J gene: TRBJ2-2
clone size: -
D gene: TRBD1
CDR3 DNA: TGTGCCAGTCGATCACAGGGGGCTGAAACCGGGGAGCTGTTTTTT
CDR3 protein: CASRSQGAETGELFF

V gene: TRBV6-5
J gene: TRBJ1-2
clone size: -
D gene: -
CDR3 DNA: TGTGCCAGCAGTATTACCAGGGGCGACTATGGCTACACCTTC
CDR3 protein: CASSITRGDYGYTF

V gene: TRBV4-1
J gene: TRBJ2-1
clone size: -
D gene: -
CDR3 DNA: TGCGCCAGCAGCCGAGGGGGCTCCTACAATGAGCAGTTCTTC
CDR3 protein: CASSRGGSYNEQFF

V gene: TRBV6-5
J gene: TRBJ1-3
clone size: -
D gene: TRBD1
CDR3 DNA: TGTGCCAGCAGACCCCAGACAGGGAGAGGAAACACCATATATTTT
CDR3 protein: CASRPQTGRGNTIYF

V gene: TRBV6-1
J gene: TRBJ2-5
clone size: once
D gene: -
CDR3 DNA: TGTGCCAGCAGTGAAGCGAGGTGGGTTGAAGAGACCCAGTACTTC
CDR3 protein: CASSEARWVEETQYF

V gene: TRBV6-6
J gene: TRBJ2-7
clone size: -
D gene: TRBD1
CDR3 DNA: TGTGCCAGCAGTTGGGACAGGGGCTCCTACGAGCAGTACTTC
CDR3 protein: CASSWDRGSYEQYF

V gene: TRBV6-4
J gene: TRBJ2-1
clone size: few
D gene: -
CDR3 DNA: TGTGCCAGCAAAGTGGGGATTGAGGGCAATGAGCAGTTCTTC
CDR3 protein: CASKVGIEGNEQFF

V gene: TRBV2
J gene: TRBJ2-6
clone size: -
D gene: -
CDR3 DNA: TGTGCCAGCAGTCAGACGCGGGCAGGGGCCAACGTCCTGACTTTC
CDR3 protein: CASSQTRAGANVLTF

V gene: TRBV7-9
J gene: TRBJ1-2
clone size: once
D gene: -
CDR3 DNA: TGTGCCAGCAGCCACAGGGAAGGCGGCTACACCTTC
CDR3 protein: CASSHREGGYTF

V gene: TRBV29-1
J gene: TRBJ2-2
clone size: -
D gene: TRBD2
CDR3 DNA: TGCAGCGTTGAACAGCTTGGGGAGGGGACCGGGGAGCTGTTTTTT
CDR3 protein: CSVEQLGEGTGELFF

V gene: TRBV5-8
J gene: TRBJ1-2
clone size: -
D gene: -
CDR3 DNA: TGTGCCAGCAGCTTTATAGGAGGCGATGGCTACACCTTC
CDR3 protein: CASSFIGGDGYTF

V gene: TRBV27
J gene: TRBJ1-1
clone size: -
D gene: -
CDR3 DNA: TGTGCCAGCAGTTTACTCCGGGACTCCTCGAGGGGTTACACTGAAGCTTTCTTT
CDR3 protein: CASSLLRDSSRGYTEAFF

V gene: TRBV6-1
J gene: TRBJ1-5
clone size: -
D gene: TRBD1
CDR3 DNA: TGTGCCAGCAGCCAAAACAGGGGAAATCAGCCCCAGCATTTT
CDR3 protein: CASSQNRGNQPQHF

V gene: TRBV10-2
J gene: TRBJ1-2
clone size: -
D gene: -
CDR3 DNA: TGCGCCAGCAGTGACACTAACTATGGCTACACCTTC
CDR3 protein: CASSDTNYGYTF

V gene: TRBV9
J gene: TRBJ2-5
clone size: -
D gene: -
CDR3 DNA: TGTGCCAGCAGCGTGAGGACAGAAGAGACCCAGTACTTC
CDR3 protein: CASSVRTEETQYF

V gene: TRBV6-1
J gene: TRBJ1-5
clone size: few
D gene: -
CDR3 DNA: TGTGCCAGCAGTGAAGCCGACAGGCAGCCCCAGCATTTT
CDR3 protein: CASSEADRQPQHF

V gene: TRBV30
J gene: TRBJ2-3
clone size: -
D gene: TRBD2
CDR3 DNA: TGTGCCTGGAAGGCTAGCGGGCGCACAGATACGCAGTATTTT
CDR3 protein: CAWKASGRTDTQYF

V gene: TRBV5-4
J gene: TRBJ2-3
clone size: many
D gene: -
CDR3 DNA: TGTGCCAGCAGCCCGGGGGGACAAAGGGGCACAGATACGCAGTATTTT
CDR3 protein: CASSPGGQRGTDTQYF

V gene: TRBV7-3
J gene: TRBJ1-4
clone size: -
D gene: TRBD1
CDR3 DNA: TGTGCCAGCAGCTTGGGGACAGCAACTAATGAAAAACTGTTTTTT
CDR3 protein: CASSLGTATNEKLFF

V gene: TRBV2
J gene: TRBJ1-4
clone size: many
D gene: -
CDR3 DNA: TGTGCCAGCAGTGAACGCGGGGTGGGAGAAAAACTGTTTTTT
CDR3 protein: CASSERGVGEKLFF

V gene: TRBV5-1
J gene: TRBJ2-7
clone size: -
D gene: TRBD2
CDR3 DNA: TGCGCCAGCAGCTTTGAGGCTAGCGGGGGCTACGAGCAGTACTTC
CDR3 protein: CASSFEASGGYEQYF

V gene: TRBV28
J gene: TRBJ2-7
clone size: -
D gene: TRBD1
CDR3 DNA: TGTGCCAGCAGTTGGACAGGGTCCCACGAGCAGTACTTC
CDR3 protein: CASSWTGSHEQYF

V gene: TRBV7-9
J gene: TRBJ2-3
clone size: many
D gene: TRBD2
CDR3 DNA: TGTGCCAGCAGCTTATTGTTCCGGACTAGCGGGGACACAGATACGCAGTATTTT
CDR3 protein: CASSLLFRTSGDTDTQYF

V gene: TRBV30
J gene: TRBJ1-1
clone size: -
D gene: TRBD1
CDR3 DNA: TGTGCCTGGGGGGACAGGGATATCACTGAAGCTTTCTTT
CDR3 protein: CAWGDRDITEAFF

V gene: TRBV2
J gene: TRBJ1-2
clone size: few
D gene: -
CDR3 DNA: TGTGCCAGCAGTGAAGGAGGGTATGGCTACACCTTC
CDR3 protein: CASSEGGYGYTF

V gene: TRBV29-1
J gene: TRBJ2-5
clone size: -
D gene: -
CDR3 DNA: TGCAGCGTTAAACGGGCAGCCATGGTGGGGGGGACCCAGTACTTC
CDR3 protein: CSVKRAAMVGGTQYF